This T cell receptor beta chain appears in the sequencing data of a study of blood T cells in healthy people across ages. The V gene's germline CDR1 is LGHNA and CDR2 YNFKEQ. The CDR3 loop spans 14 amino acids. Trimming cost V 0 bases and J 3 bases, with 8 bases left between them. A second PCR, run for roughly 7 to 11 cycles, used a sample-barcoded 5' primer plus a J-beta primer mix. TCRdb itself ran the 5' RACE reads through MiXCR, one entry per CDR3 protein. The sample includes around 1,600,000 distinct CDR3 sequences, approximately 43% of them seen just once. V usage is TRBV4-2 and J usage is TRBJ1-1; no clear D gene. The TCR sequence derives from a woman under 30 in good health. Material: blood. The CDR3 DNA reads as TGTGCCAGCAGCCAAGAGCACGGTGACACTGAAGCTTTCTTT. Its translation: CASSQEHGDTEAFF.